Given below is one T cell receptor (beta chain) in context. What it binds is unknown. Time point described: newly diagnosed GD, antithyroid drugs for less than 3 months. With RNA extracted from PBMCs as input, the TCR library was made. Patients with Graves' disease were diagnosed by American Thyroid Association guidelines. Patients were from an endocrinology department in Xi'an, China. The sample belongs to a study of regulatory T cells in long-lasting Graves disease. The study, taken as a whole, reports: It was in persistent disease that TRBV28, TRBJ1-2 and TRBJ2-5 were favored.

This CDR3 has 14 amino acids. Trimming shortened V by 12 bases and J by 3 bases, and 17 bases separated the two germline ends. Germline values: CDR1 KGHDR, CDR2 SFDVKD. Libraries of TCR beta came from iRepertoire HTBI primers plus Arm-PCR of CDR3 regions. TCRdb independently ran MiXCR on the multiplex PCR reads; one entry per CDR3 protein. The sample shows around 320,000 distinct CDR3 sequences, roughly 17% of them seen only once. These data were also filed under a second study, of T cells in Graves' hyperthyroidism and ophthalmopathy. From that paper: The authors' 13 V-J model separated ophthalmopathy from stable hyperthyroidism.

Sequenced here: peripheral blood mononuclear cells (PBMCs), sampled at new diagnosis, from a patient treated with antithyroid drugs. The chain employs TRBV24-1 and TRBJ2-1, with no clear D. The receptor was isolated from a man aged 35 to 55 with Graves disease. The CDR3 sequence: CAAGPRLNYNEQFF. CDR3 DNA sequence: TGTGCCGCTGGACCGAGGTTGAACTACAATGAGCAGTTCTTC.